This TCR beta chain derives from a study of T cells after yellow fever vaccination. Study-level findings and limits: FACS-sorted repertoires could contain abundant clonotypes contaminating from the bulk population. The secondary response was weaker but peaked faster, day 5 versus 15. Boosting was followed by the reappearance of most primary-vaccination clones (approximately 97% CD4, 88% CD8).

TCRdb processed the 5' RACE reads anew with MiXCR; each CDR3 protein has one entry. The table records hundreds of thousands of distinct CDR3 sequences, around 19% of them present only once. CDR3 length: 15 residues. Unmatched junction bases numbered 5, after V lost 3 bases and J lost 4 bases. Looked up from germline, CDR1 is SGHTA and CDR2 is FQGNSA. A note on this clonotype: Its specificity is unknown.

The V gene is TRBV7-2, the J gene TRBJ1-5, with 8 positions matching TRBD1. The receptor was isolated from a man in his late teens or twenties who received the YFV17D yellow fever vaccine. The source material was PBMCs, sampled before the yellow fever booster vaccination. The CDR3 DNA reads TGTGCCAGCAGCTTTAACAGGGGGATGAATCAGCCCCAGCATTTT. Its translation is CASSFNRGMNQPQHF.